Listed here are 11 T cell receptor beta chains from one sample, sequenced in a study of T cell responses to AZD1222 COVID-19 vaccine. Only in-frame clones appear in the TCRdb table, and some are missing; sequencing was by immunoSEQ multiplex PCR. The sample records about 140,000 clones, 80% to 95% being singletons. This sample comprised peripheral blood, obtained on day 0 of AZD1222 vaccination. Receptor source: an adult in good health.

The chain uses TRBV11-3 and TRBJ1-1; D unclear. Germline V gene lookup returns CDR1 SGHNT and CDR2 YENEEA. Trimming removed 0 bases at V and 8 bases at J, with 13 bases between. This CDR3 comprises 14 residues. The CDR3: CASSLDFGRHEAFF. For the CDR3, the DNA is TGTGCCAGCAGCTTAGATTTTGGACGGCACGAAGCTTTCTTT.

J is TRBJ1-5 and V is TRBV19; no reliable D call. V shed 3 bases and J shed 0 bases, with 15 bases lying between them. Germline V gene lookup returns CDR1 LNHDA and CDR2 SQIVND (reference sequence). The CDR3 loop spans 17 amino acids. The CDR3 nucleotides are TGTGCCAGTAGTATTTTAGGCCTGGGTAATAGCAATCAGCCCCAGCATTTT. Translation: CASSILGLGNSNQPQHF.

The J gene is TRBJ2-3, the V gene TRBV4-1; 12 bases align to TRBD2. Germline CDR1 is MGHRA and CDR2 is YSYEKL. The V segment lost 1 base and the J segment 1 base; nucleotides outside the gene matches: 12. CDR3 size: 20 residues. CDR3 region: CASSQAGTSGGTGRTDTQYF. As DNA, the CDR3 is TGCGCCAGCAGCCAAGCAGGAACTAGCGGGGGGACCGGACGCACAGATACGCAGTATTTT.

The J gene is TRBJ1-4, the V gene TRBV7-8; 7 bases are shared with TRBD1. This CDR3 comprises 19 residues. In germline, CDR1 is SGHVS, CDR2 FQNEAQ. The V segment lost 2 bases and the J segment 0 bases; nucleotides outside the gene matches: 12. CDR3 region: CASSLLLRQGTSTNEKLFF. Here the CDR3 DNA reads TGTGCCAGCAGCTTATTATTACGACAGGGCACATCAACTAATGAAAAACTGTTTTTT.

CDR3 residues: CASGLVNTEAFF. CDR3 DNA: TGCGCCAGTGGGCTGGTGAACACTGAAGCTTTCTTT. The genes are TRBV5-1 and TRBJ1-1; unclear D gene. V was shortened by 8 bases and J by 0 bases, with 8 bases between the two germline ends. CDR3 size: 12 residues. Per germline, CDR1 SGHRS and CDR2 YFSETQ.

CDR3: CASSFQRNTEAFF. Here the CDR3 DNA reads TGTGCCAGTAGTTTTCAGAGGAACACTGAAGCTTTCTTT. The chain has TRBV19 and TRBJ1-1, with D hard to call. The CDR3 covers 13 residues. Germline V gene lookup returns CDR1 LNHDA and CDR2 SQIVND (reference sequence). Trimming removed 5 bases at V and 1 base at J, with 8 bases between.

The chain has TRBV7-9 and TRBJ2-1; a weak D match, TRBD2 (5 bases). Trimming removed 5 bases from V and 6 bases from J, with 14 bases in between. Germline V gene lookup returns CDR1 SEHNR and CDR2 FQNEAQ (reference sequence). This CDR3 comprises 14 residues. The CDR3: CASSAASRVNEQFF. The CDR3, as DNA: TGTGCCAGCAGCGCTGCTAGCCGGGTCAATGAGCAGTTCTTC.

The chain couples TRBV11-2 to TRBJ2-2; 10 bases are shared with TRBD2. The CDR3 is 18 residues long. The J segment lost 4 bases and the V segment lost 1 base, leaving 9 bases of the junction unmatched. The V gene's germline CDR1 is SGHAT and CDR2 FQNNGV. The CDR3 sequence is CASSLVVAGGGITGELFF. The CDR3 region has the DNA TGTGCCAGCAGCTTAGTTGTAGCGGGAGGAGGTATCACCGGGGAGCTGTTTTTT.

This clone was seen only a few times. This rearrangement joins TRBV5-1 to TRBJ2-1, with a weak D call TRBD1 (6 bases). Germline V gene lookup returns CDR1 SGHRS and CDR2 YFSETQ. V was pared by 0 bases and J by 3 bases, with 22 bases between. The CDR3 loop spans 19 amino acids. CDR3 nucleotides: TGCGCCAGCAGCTTGGGGACAGTTTACCTAGGCACTTACTACAATGAGCAGTTCTTC. It specifies CASSLGTVYLGTYYNEQFF.

Turning to this clone: Other DNA variants within this sample encode the same CDR3. The chain employs TRBV19 and TRBJ2-1; D gene uncertain. Germline V CDR1 and CDR2: LNHDA, SQIVND (reference sequence). The V end lost 3 bases, the J end lost 0 bases, and 9 bases lay between the germline ends. The CDR3 spans 15 residues. CDR3 residues: CASSIGQSSYNEQFF. The CDR3 DNA sequence: TGTGCCAGTAGTATCGGGCAGAGCTCCTACAATGAGCAGTTCTTC.

This clone was seen a single time. The chain joins TRBV19 to TRBJ1-4, with D unclear. Germline loops: CDR1 LNHDA, CDR2 SQIVND (reference sequence). The CDR3 consists of 13 residues. V lost 5 bases to trimming and J lost 3 bases, with 7 bases between them. CDR3 in amino acids: CASSDWANEKLFF. CDR3 nucleotide sequence: TGTGCCAGTAGTGATTGGGCTAATGAAAAACTGTTTTTT.